The clone carrying this TCR beta chain showed up just a few times. The target antigen is unknown. The PCR contained 60 Vbeta and 13 Jbeta primers. Assay: immunoSEQ multiplex PCR; the TCRdb copy retains only in-frame clones and omits some. The sample has over 150,000 clones; over 70% are singletons. These data come from a study of cytomegalovirus exposure and HLA in healthy donors. Findings and limits, study-wide: Reportedly, HLA-A and HLA-B alleles of most subjects were accurately predicted from TCR beta. Judged likely to be a sequencing artifact was a cluster of highly shared sequence variants. Compared with the roughly 700-donor mean, an Asian-associated ancestry cluster reportedly had fewer N-insertions, according to a later analysis.

This CDR3 is 11 amino acids long. Trimming shortened V by 4 bases and J by 8 bases, and 7 bases separated the two germline ends. The germline V gene encodes CDR1 SGDLS and CDR2 YYNGEE. Unrecorded immune exposure was likely among donors, who were nominally healthy when sampled. V usage is TRBV9 and J usage is TRBJ2-1, with D unclear. Specimen: PBMCs. This TCR was sampled from a man aged 25-45 years in good health and CMV-seropositive. The CDR3: CASSSQDEQFF. The CDR3 DNA reads TGTGCCAGCAGCTCTCAGGATGAGCAGTTCTTC.